Listed below are T cell receptor beta chains from one sample, sequenced in a study of OX40 agonist ivuxolimab in advanced cancers. The assay was immunoSEQ multiplex PCR, and TCRdb's table has in-frame clones only and misses some. The sample lists about 73,000 clones, around nine tenths occurring once. The specimen comprised CD4+ or CD8+ T cells sorted from blood, sampled in a trial of the OX40 agonist ivuxolimab. These receptors came from an adult with an advanced solid tumor such as melanoma, head and neck, liver or kidney cancer. Each CDR3 is given with its conserved first and last residue. A D gene is named only where the DNA matches it firmly. Not every row has a clone size; where given, it reads once, few, many or a size class.

TGTGCCAGCGGCGGACTATCGAACACCGGGGAGCTGTTTTTT	CASGGLSNTGELFF	14	-	TRBJ2-2	TRBV6-6	-
TGTGCCAGCAGCCCAAATCCCGGACAGGAGTATGGCTACACCTTC	CASSPNPGQEYGYTF	15	-	TRBJ1-2	TRBV5-4	TRBD1
TGTGCCAGCAGCCCCGGGACAGTGAACTACAATGAGCAGTTCTTC	CASSPGTVNYNEQFF	15	few	TRBJ2-1	TRBV6-5	TRBD1
TGTGCCAGCAGTGAAAGGTCAGGGGGGAAGGATACGCAGTATTTT	CASSERSGGKDTQYF	15	-	TRBJ2-3	TRBV2	-
TGTGCCAGCAGTGAATCTGGCCAGAACACCGGGGAGCTGTTTTTT	CASSESGQNTGELFF	15	-	TRBJ2-2	TRBV6-1	-
TGTGCCAGCAGCTTTGCCTCGGACAGGGTCTCGACTCTGAGTCAGCCCCAGCATTTT	CASSFASDRVSTLSQPQHF	19	-	TRBJ1-5	TRBV12-1	-
TGCAGCGTTGGAACGAGCTTGAACACTGAAGCTTTCTTT	CSVGTSLNTEAFF	13	-	TRBJ1-1	TRBV29-1	-
TGTGCCAGCAGCCGGGGACTAGCGGGAAACCTACGACAGGCAGATACGCAGTATTTT	CASSRGLAGNLRQADTQYF	19	-	TRBJ2-3	TRBV13	TRBD2
TGTGCCAGCAACGTTCTCGGAGGCTACAATGAGCAGTTCTTC	CASNVLGGYNEQFF	14	-	TRBJ2-1	TRBV6-5	-
TGCGCCAGCAGCGGAGCCGGGACATTCTACGAGCAGTACTTC	CASSGAGTFYEQYF	14	-	TRBJ2-7	TRBV5-1	-
TGTGCCAGCAGCCCAAGACAGGGGGCAGGAGAGACCCAGTACTTC	CASSPRQGAGETQYF	15	-	TRBJ2-5	TRBV11-1	TRBD1
TGTGCCAGCAGCCAAACTGGGCCATGGGATGAGCAGTTCTTC	CASSQTGPWDEQFF	14	-	TRBJ2-1	TRBV5-4	-
TGTGCCAGCAGCCGAAGACAGTCAGCGAACACCGGGGAGCTGTTTTTT	CASSRRQSANTGELFF	16	-	TRBJ2-2	TRBV7-8	-
TGTGCCAGCTCACGTCCCGAACAGGGTTTGGAGACCCAGTACTTC	CASSRPEQGLETQYF	15	-	TRBJ2-5	TRBV18	-
TGTGCCAGCAATATAGGAACAGGGGGGTTAGGTGGCTACACCTTC	CASNIGTGGLGGYTF	15	-	TRBJ1-2	TRBV11-2	TRBD1
TGCGCCAGCAGTGAGTCGGGCACAGATACGCAGTATTTT	CASSESGTDTQYF	13	few	TRBJ2-3	TRBV10-1	-
TGTGCCAGCAGGCCCGCAACAGGGAGCAATCAGCCCCAGCATTTT	CASRPATGSNQPQHF	15	once	TRBJ1-5	TRBV6-5	-
TGTGCCAGCAGCTTTAACGATCCTAACTATGGCTACACCTTC	CASSFNDPNYGYTF	14	-	TRBJ1-2	TRBV4-2	-
TGTGCCAGCAGGGGCGACTCTAGAAACGAAGCGCAGTATTTT	CASRGDSRNEAQYF	14	once	TRBJ2-3	TRBV2	-
TGTGCCTGGAGTGTCAGTTGGGGCTACACCTTC	CAWSVSWGYTF	11	-	TRBJ1-2	TRBV30	-
TGTGCCAGCAGCGTTATTTACAATGAGCAGTTCTTC	CASSVIYNEQFF	12	-	TRBJ2-1	TRBV9	-
TGTGCCAGCAGCCCGGGCGCGGACTCCTGGGAGGAGACCCAGTACTTC	CASSPGADSWEETQYF	16	-	TRBJ2-5	TRBV9	-